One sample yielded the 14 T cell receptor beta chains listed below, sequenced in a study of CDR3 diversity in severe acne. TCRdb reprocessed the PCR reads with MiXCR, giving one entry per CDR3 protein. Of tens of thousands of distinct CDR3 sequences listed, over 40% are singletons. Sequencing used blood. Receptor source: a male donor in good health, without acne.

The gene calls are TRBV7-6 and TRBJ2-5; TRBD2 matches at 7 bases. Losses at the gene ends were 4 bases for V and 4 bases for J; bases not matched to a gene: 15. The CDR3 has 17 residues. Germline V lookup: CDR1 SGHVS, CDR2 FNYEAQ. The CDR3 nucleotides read TGTGCCAGCAGCTGGGGGGATCTGGCGGGAGCAGGAGAGACCCAGTACTTC. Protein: CASSWGDLAGAGETQYF.

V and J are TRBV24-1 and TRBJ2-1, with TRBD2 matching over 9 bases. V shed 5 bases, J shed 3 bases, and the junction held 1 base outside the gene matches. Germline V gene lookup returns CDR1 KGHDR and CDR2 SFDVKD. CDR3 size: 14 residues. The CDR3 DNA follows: TGTGCCACCAGTGCACTAGCGGGCTACAATGAGCAGTTCTTC. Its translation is CATSALAGYNEQFF.

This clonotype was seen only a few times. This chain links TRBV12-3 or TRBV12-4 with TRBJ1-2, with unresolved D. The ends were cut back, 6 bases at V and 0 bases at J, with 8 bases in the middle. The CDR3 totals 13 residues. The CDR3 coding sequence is TGTGCCAGCAGCCTGACACCTAACTATGGCTACACCTTC. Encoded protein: CASSLTPNYGYTF.

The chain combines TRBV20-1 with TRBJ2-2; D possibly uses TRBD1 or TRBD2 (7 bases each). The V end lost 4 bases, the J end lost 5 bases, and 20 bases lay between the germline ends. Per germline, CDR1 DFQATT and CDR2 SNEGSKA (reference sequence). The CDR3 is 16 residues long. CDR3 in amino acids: CSATGSGGRGTGELFF. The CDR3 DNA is TGCAGTGCTACAGGGTCGGGGGGCAGGGGGACCGGGGAGCTGTTTTTT.

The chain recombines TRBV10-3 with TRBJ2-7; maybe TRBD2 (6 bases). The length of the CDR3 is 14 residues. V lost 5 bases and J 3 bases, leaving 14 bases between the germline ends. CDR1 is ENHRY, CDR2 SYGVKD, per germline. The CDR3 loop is CAISRTTDYYEQYF. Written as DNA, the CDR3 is TGTGCCATCAGTCGGACTACTGACTACTACGAGCAGTACTTC.

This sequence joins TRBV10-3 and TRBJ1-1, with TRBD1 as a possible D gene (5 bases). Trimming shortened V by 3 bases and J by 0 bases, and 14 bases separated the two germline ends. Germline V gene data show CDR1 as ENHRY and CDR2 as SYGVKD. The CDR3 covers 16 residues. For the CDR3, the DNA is TGTGCCATCAGTGATTGGAGGGGAGGTATGAACACTGAAGCTTTCTTT. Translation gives CAISDWRGGMNTEAFF.

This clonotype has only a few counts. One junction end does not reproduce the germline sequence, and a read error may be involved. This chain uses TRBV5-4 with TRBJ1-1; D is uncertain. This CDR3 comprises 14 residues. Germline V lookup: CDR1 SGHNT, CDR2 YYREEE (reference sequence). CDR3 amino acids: CASSLVDRNTEAFF. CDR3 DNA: TGTGCCAGCAGCTTGGTGGACCGCAACACTGAGGCTTTCTTT.

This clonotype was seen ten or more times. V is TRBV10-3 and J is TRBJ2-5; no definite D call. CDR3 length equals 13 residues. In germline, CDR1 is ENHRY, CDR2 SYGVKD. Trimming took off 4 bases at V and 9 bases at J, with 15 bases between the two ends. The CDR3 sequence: CAISATLINAQYF. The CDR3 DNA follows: TGTGCCATCAGTGCAACCTTGATAAATGCCCAGTACTTC.

The DNA for the CDR3 is TGTGCCATCAGTGAAGTGGGAGTTGTGGAGACCCAGTACTTC. It is translated as CAISEVGVVETQYF. The chain combines TRBV10-3 with TRBJ2-5; TRBD2 is a possible D gene (5 bases). The CDR3 runs 14 residues. Trimming left V 3 bases short and J 5 bases short, with 13 bases between. CDR1 and CDR2 from the germline V gene are ENHRY and SYGVKD.

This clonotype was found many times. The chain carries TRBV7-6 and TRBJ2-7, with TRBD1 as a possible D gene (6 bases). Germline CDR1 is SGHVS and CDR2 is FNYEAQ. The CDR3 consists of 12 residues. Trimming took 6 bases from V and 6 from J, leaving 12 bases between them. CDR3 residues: CASSPTGTEQYF. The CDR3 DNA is TGTGCCAGCAGTCCCACAGGGACCGAGCAGTACTTC.

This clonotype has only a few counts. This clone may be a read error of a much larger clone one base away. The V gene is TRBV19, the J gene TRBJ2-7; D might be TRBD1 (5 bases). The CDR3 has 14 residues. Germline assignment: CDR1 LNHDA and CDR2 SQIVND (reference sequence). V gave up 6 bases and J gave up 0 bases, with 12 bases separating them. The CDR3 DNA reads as TGTGCCAGTAGAAGGGGCAGGTCCTCCTACGAGCAGTACTTC. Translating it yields CASRRGRSSYEQYF.

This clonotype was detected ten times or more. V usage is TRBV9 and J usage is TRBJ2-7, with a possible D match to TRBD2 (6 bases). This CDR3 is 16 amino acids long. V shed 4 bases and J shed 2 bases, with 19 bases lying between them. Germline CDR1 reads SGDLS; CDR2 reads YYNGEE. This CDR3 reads CASSPEDYRGPYEQYF. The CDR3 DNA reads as TGTGCCAGCAGCCCAGAGGACTATAGGGGTCCCTACGAGCAGTACTTC.

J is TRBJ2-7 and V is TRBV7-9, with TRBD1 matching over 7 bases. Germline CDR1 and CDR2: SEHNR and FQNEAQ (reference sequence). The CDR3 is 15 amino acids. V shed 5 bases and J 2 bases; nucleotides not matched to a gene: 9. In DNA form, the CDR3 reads TGTGCCAGCAGCGATCGCCCGGGACAGCCCTACGAGCAGTACTTC. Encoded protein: CASSDRPGQPYEQYF.

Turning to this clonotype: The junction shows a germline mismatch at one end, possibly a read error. For the CDR3, the DNA is TGCAGTGCTAGAGTAGGCGAGAGGGCAGGGAACACTGAGGCTTTCTTT. It translates to CSARVGERAGNTEAFF. The chain employs TRBV20-1 and TRBJ1-1, with D perhaps matching TRBD1 (5 bases). Germline V gene data show CDR1 as DFQATT and CDR2 as SNEGSKA (reference sequence). There are 16 residues in the CDR3.